Below, one T cell receptor beta chain is given with its context. The data are from a study of blood T cell repertoires in COVID-19. Study details: Donors in the United States, Italy and Spain gave samples during acute or convalescent COVID-19. Sample material is recorded as cDNA or gDNA derived from T cells, B-cell-depleted T cells, or PBMCs.

The CDR3 runs to 18 residues. Trimming removed 4 bases at V and 4 bases at J, with 23 bases between. Germline V gene lookup returns CDR1 LGHDT and CDR2 YNNKEL (reference sequence). Per the study methods: Estimated nucleated cell counts came from reference gene primer amplification. Here immunoSEQ multiplex PCR was the method, and the copy in TCRdb shows in-frame clones only, minus some. V and J calls and clone size are given by that table; D and trimming were obtained from the DNA. Of around 64,000 clones listed, 70% to 80% are singletons. The chain carries TRBV3-1 (or the pseudogene TRBV3-2) and TRBJ2-1, with a possible D match to TRBD2 (7 bases). The sample consisted of peripheral blood. The sequence came from a man in his sixties with acute or convalescent COVID-19. CDR3 region: CASSPGASGQGGYNEQFF. CDR3 nucleotides: TGTGCCAGCAGCCCAGGGGCTAGCGGTCAAGGGGGTTACAATGAGCAGTTCTTC.